A selection of T cell receptor beta chains follows, all from one sample in a study of cytomegalovirus exposure and HLA in healthy donors. Sequencing was performed with immunoSEQ multiplex PCR; in TCRdb, only in-frame clones are kept and a portion is missing. The sample data list 150,000 to 200,000 clones. Sequencing used PBMCs. The receptors come from a woman aged 60-75 years in good health and CMV-seronegative. Each CDR3 is given with its conserved first and last residue. A D gene is named only where the DNA matches it firmly.

TRBJ2-2 | TRBV7-7 | TRBD1 | TGTGCCAGCAGCCGCTACGGACAGGGGGCTAGGACCGGGGAGCTGTTTTTT | CASSRYGQGARTGELFF
TRBJ1-6 | TRBV25-1 | NA | TGTGCCAGCAGGGAGGGGGTTGGGGGGGACTATAATTCACCCCTCCACTTT | CASREGVGGDYNSPLHF
TRBJ1-6 | TRBV5-6 | NA | TGTGCCAGCAGCTTGTTCGGGGGGAATAGTTCACCCCTCCACTTT | CASSLFGGNSSPLHF
TRBJ2-1 | TRBV10-3 | NA | TGTGCCATCAGTGAGTCCGGGGGGCAGTTCTTC | CAISESGGQFF
TRBJ1-6 | TRBV5-5 | NA | TGTGCCAGCAGCTTGGTTCCAGGGGAAGGTGAATCACCCCTCCACTTT | CASSLVPGEGESPLHF
TRBJ2-5 | TRBV5-1 | TRBD1 | TGCGCCAGCAGCTTGGCTCCGACAGGGGGCGAGGAGACCCAGTACTTC | CASSLAPTGGEETQYF
TRBJ2-4 | TRBV5-6 | NA | TGTGCCAGCAGCCGGGCCGGGGAACTAGCCAAAAACATTCAGTACTTC | CASSRAGELAKNIQYF
TRBJ2-2 | TRBV14 | TRBD1 | TGTGCCAGCAGCCAAGTTCCGGGACAGGGAGACCGGGAGCTGTTTTTT | CASSQVPGQGDRELFF
TRBJ1-1 | TRBV6-1 | NA | TGTGCCAGCAGGGGGCCTTCTTACATGAACACTGAAGCTTTCTTT | CASRGPSYMNTEAFF
TRBJ1-3 | TRBV6-6 | NA | TGTGCCAGCAGTTACTCGGCAGCGGGAGGAAACACCATATATTTT | CASSYSAAGGNTIYF
TRBJ1-5 | TRBV5-8 | NA | TGTGCCAGCAGCGTGGCAGGGAGGAGCAATCAGCCCCAGCATTTT | CASSVAGRSNQPQHF
TRBJ2-5 | TRBV19 | TRBD2 | TGTGCCAGTAGAGGGCTAGCGGGGGAAGAGACCCAGTACTTC | CASRGLAGEETQYF
TRBJ2-3 | TRBV5-1 | TRBD2 | TGCGCCAGCAGCGACCAATGGGGGGGAAGCACAGATACGCAGTATTTT | CASSDQWGGSTDTQYF
TRBJ1-1 | TRBV6-6 | TRBD1 | TGTGCCAGCAGTCGACAGGGGGCCACTGAAGCTTTCTTT | CASSRQGATEAFF
TRBJ2-7 | TRBV6-6 | TRBD1 | TGTGCCAGCAGTTCCTCGGGACAGGGAGTAACGGGCGAGCAGTACTTC | CASSSSGQGVTGEQYF
TRBJ2-7 | TRBV11-2 | TRBD1 | TGTGCCAGCAGCTTAGTCGGACAGGGTTCAAACGAGCAGTACTTC | CASSLVGQGSNEQYF
TRBJ2-1 | TRBV18 | NA | TGTGCCAGCTCACCTGACAACCCCCGGGGCAATGAGCAGTTCTTC | CASSPDNPRGNEQFF
TRBJ1-2 | TRBV15 | NA | TGTGCCACCAGCAGAGCTGGAGGGGTAGAGGGCTACACCTTC | CATSRAGGVEGYTF
TRBJ1-3 | TRBV10-3 | TRBD1 | TGTGCCATCGGGGACAGGGGGCGTCGGCCCTCTGGAAACACCATATATTTT | CAIGDRGRRPSGNTIYF
TRBJ1-4 | TRBV5-6 | TRBD1 | TGTGCCAGCAGCGTGCGGGATATGGACAGGGTTAATGAAAAACTGTTTTTT | CASSVRDMDRVNEKLFF
TRBJ2-1 | TRBV7-6 | TRBD1 | TGTGCCAGCAGCGGGGGACAGGGGAGCTCCTACAATGAGCAGTTCTTC | CASSGGQGSSYNEQFF
TRBJ1-6 | TRBV4-2 | NA | TGTGCCAGCAGCCAACTACAGACAAGCTCCTATAATTCACCCCTCCACTTT | CASSQLQTSSYNSPLHF
TRBJ2-7 | TRBV10-3 | NA | TGTGCCATCAGTGTGGGCCCTACCTACGAGCAGTACTTC | CAISVGPTYEQYF
TRBJ2-3 | TRBV19 | NA | TGTGCCAGTAGTACGCAGGCTATGAGCACAGATACGCAGTATTTT | CASSTQAMSTDTQYF
TRBJ2-1 | TRBV2 | NA | TGTGCCAGCAGCGAAACAGGCTACAATGAGCAGTTCTTC | CASSETGYNEQFF
TRBJ2-1 | TRBV4-2 | TRBD2 | TGTGCCAGCAGCCAAGATATTTTAGCGGGGGCCTACAATGAGCAGTTCTTC | CASSQDILAGAYNEQFF
TRBJ1-3 | TRBV6-1 | NA | TGTGCCAGCACGAGGATACCCCCTGGAAACACCATATATTTT | CASTRIPPGNTIYF
TRBJ1-1 | TRBV5-8 | NA | TGTGCCAGCAGCTTGGATAGGGGAAACACTGAAGCTTTCTTT | CASSLDRGNTEAFF
TRBJ2-7 | TRBV18 | TRBD1 | TGTGCCAGCTCCTCCCGGACAGGCCTAACCTACGAGCAGTACTTC | CASSSRTGLTYEQYF
TRBJ2-3 | TRBV7-3 | NA | TGTGCCAGCAGCTCCGACTCCTACACAGATACGCAGTATTTT | CASSSDSYTDTQYF
TRBJ2-7 | TRBV15 | TRBD2 | TGTGCCACCAGCAGAGATCGACTAGCGGGGTCGGGCGAGCAGTACTTC | CATSRDRLAGSGEQYF
TRBJ1-5 | TRBV5-1 | NA | TGCGCCAGCAGCTACCTTAGCGGAGACAGTTCCAATCAGCCCCAGCATTTT | CASSYLSGDSSNQPQHF
TRBJ2-1 | TRBV10-2 | TRBD2 | TGCGCCAGCAAAGCGGGAGGTTACAATGAGCAGTTCTTC | CASKAGGYNEQFF
TRBJ1-1 | TRBV18 | NA | TGTGCCAGCTCAGGCGGTGCACCCCACACTGAAGCTTTCTTT | CASSGGAPHTEAFF
TRBJ1-5 | TRBV2 | TRBD1 | TGTGCCAGCAGTACAGGGGAAAATCAGCCCCAGCATTTT | CASSTGENQPQHF
TRBJ2-1 | TRBV27 | NA | TGTGCCAGCAGTTTATCGGCTGGACAAGAGGAATGGCAGTTCTTC | CASSLSAGQEEWQFF
TRBJ2-1 | TRBV5-1 | NA | TGCGCCAGCAGCTTGGGAGGTTCCCCCTACAATGAGCAGTTCTTC | CASSLGGSPYNEQFF
TRBJ1-4 | TRBV5-1 | NA | TGCGCCAGCAGCCCGTACGGGGATCCTAATGAAAAACTGTTTTTT | CASSPYGDPNEKLFF
TRBJ1-5 | TRBV18 | TRBD1 | TGTGCCAGCTCACCACCTCTCGGACAGGGGATCAATCAGCCCCAGCATTTT | CASSPPLGQGINQPQHF
TRBJ2-1 | TRBV19 | NA | TGTGCCAGTAGCTTTAGTATAAGGGGCGACAGCTACAATGAGCAGTTCTTC | CASSFSIRGDSYNEQFF
TRBJ1-5 | TRBV5-4 | NA | TGTGCCAGCAGCTTGGGAGGGCTGGGGCAGCCCCAGCATTTT | CASSLGGLGQPQHF